These 10 T cell receptor beta chains were sequenced from one sample in a study of T cell responses to AZD1222 COVID-19 vaccine. Repertoires were generated with immunoSEQ multiplex PCR, while TCRdb's copy carries only in-frame clones and drops some. The table has more than 140,000 clones, around 89% seen once. This material consisted of peripheral blood, taken on day 0 of AZD1222 vaccination. The origin of the receptors is an adult in good health.

In DNA form, the CDR3 reads TGTGCCAGCAGCTCTAAGGGGGTTTTTCCTTACGAGCAGTACTTC. Translation gives CASSSKGVFPYEQYF. The chain carries TRBV11-2 and TRBJ2-7; D perhaps matches TRBD1 (6 bases). The CDR3 length is 15 residues. Germline CDR1 and CDR2: SGHAT and FQNNGV. V lost 4 bases to trimming and J lost 4 bases, with 17 bases between them.

The chain joins TRBV28 to TRBJ2-5; 10 positions agree with TRBD1. Trimming removed 1 base from V and 5 bases from J; junction bases left unmatched: 7. This CDR3 is 16 amino acids long. CDR1 MDHEN and CDR2 SYDVKM come from the germline V gene. This chain's CDR3 is CASSLLTGGMGETQYF. DNA for the CDR3: TGTGCCAGCAGTTTATTGACAGGGGGCATGGGGGAGACCCAGTACTTC.

The table lists this clone with a count of one. V usage is TRBV4-1 and J usage is TRBJ1-5; 9 nucleotides line up with TRBD1. Germline CDR1 MGHRA, CDR2 YSYEKL. With 0 bases clipped from V and 7 bases from J, the junction kept 4 bases outside the gene matches. This CDR3 is 15 amino acids long. DNA of the CDR3: TGCGCCAGCAGCCAAGAAGAACAGGGGGCACAGCCCCAGCATTTT. This translates into CASSQEEQGAQPQHF.

The V and J genes are TRBV6-4 and TRBJ1-5; D is perhaps TRBD1 (5 bases). Germline CDR1 is MRHNA and CDR2 is SNTAGT. Between the trimmed V and J ends, which lost 2 bases and 8 bases, there was a span of 10 bases. The CDR3 has 13 amino acids. CDR3 in DNA: TGTGCCAGCAGTGACGGGGGGGAGAAGCCCCAGCATTTT. This encodes CASSDGGEKPQHF.

The chain couples TRBV7-3 to TRBJ2-1, with D perhaps matching TRBD1 or TRBD2 (5 bases each). The ends were cut back, 3 bases at V and 1 base at J, with 10 bases in the middle. Germline V gene sequence: CDR1 SGHTA, CDR2 FQGTGA. The CDR3 covers 15 residues. This chain's CDR3 is CASSFQGGSYNEQFF. DNA of the CDR3: TGTGCCAGCAGCTTTCAGGGCGGGTCCTACAATGAGCAGTTCTTC.

This chain uses TRBV9 with TRBJ2-2; D possibly corresponds to TRBD2 (5 bases). V gave up 4 bases and J gave up 7 bases, with 14 bases separating them. This CDR3 is built from 14 residues. The germline CDR1 and CDR2 sequences are SGDLS and YYNGEE. The chain's CDR3 is CASSTLALGGELFF. For the CDR3, the DNA is TGTGCCAGCAGCACCCTAGCTCTGGGCGGGGAGCTGTTTTTT.

The V call is TRBV6-5, the J call TRBJ1-2; D unclear. The CDR3 has 14 amino acids. Trimming shortened V by 2 bases and J by 5 bases, and 12 bases separated the two germline ends. Germline lookup yields CDR1 MNHEY and CDR2 SVGAGI. This CDR3 is CASSYETSSYGYTF. CDR3 bases: TGTGCCAGCAGTTACGAGACAAGCTCGTATGGCTACACCTTC.

J is TRBJ1-2 and V is TRBV25-1; tentative D call: TRBD1 (5 bases). From germline, CDR1 is MGHDK and CDR2 SYGVNS. The CDR3 covers 14 residues. V lost 5 bases and J 1 base, leaving 11 bases between the germline ends. This CDR3 reads CASSYRGGNYGYTF. The CDR3 coding sequence is TGTGCCAGCAGTTATCGGGGGGGTAACTATGGCTACACCTTC.

This clone was counted once. The chain's CDR3 is CASSSSTSGRGGRRAYEQYF. The CDR3 DNA is TGTGCCAGCAGCTCTTCGACTAGCGGGAGGGGAGGAAGACGGGCCTACGAGCAGTACTTC. The rearrangement joins TRBV13 to TRBJ2-7; TRBD2 agrees at 14 bases. Losses at the gene ends were 4 bases for V and 2 bases for J; bases not matched to a gene: 16. The CDR3 length is 20 residues. Germline V lookup: CDR1 PRHDT, CDR2 FYEKMQ (reference sequence).

The chain joins TRBV9 to TRBJ2-7, with 14 bases identical to TRBD2. The trim removed 0 bases at V and 5 bases at J, leaving 1 base unmatched. Germline V gene lookup returns CDR1 SGDLS and CDR2 YYNGEE. The CDR3 sequence is 15 residues long. The CDR3 sequence: CASSVEGLAGDEQYF. The CDR3 region has the DNA TGTGCCAGCAGCGTAGAGGGACTAGCGGGAGACGAGCAGTACTTC.